This entry lists 25 T cell receptor beta chains sequenced from one sample in a study of shared clonotypes between healthy human individuals. The protocol was immunoSEQ multiplex PCR, while the TCRdb copy is restricted to in-frame clones and leaves out a portion. The table has some 100,000 clones, approximately 70% seen once. Input material: memory CD8+ T cells sorted from blood. Subset: CD45RO+ cells pooled with CCR7-negative TemRA cells. The receptor set was obtained from a woman aged 30 to 39 in good health.

The genes are TRBV11-2 and TRBJ2-3; the D gene is possibly TRBD2 (5 bases). This CDR3 spans 16 amino acids. The V gene lost 0 bases and the J gene lost 3 bases, with 13 bases spanning the gap. CDR1 is SGHAT and CDR2 is FQNNGV in the germline V gene. The CDR3 here is CASSLDEGIGTDTQYF. Here the CDR3 DNA reads TGTGCCAGCAGCTTAGATGAGGGTATTGGTACAGATACGCAGTATTTT.

J is TRBJ2-2 and V is TRBV6-4; TRBD2 matches at 8 bases. The CDR3 covers 15 residues. The germline V gene encodes CDR1 MRHNA and CDR2 SNTAGT. Trimming removed 3 bases from V and 1 base from J; junction bases left unmatched: 1. The CDR3 sequence is CASSEAGENTGELFF. The DNA for the CDR3 is TGTGCCAGCAGTGAAGCGGGAGAGAACACCGGGGAGCTGTTTTTT.

This clone appeared a few times. The chain links TRBV11-2 to TRBJ2-7, with D possibly called TRBD1 or TRBD2 (5 bases each). This CDR3 comprises 13 residues. Germline loops: CDR1 SGHAT, CDR2 FQNNGV. The V end lost 2 bases, the J end lost 6 bases, and 11 bases lay between the germline ends. The CDR3 here is CASSLSTGPEQYF. The CDR3, as DNA: TGTGCCAGCAGCTTAAGTACGGGGCCCGAGCAGTACTTC.

This clone appeared many times. This sequence joins TRBV15 and TRBJ2-6; D uncertain. Trimming stripped 0 bases from V and 0 bases from J, with 6 bases between. Germline-derived CDR1 and CDR2 are LNHNV and YYDKDF (reference sequence). The CDR3 runs 16 residues. The CDR3 loop reads CATSRDTGSGANVLTF. The CDR3 DNA follows: TGTGCCACCAGCAGAGATACGGGCTCTGGGGCCAACGTCCTGACTTTC.

V and J are TRBV15 and TRBJ1-2; D not resolved. Deletions cut 3 bases from V and 4 bases from J, with 24 bases between. The CDR3 is 18 residues long. Germline assignment: CDR1 LNHNV and CDR2 YYDKDF (reference sequence). CDR3 protein: CATSSPRNRRMPGYGYTF. CDR3 in DNA: TGTGCCACCAGCAGCCCGAGAAACCGACGGATGCCTGGCTATGGCTACACCTTC.

The chain has TRBV30 and TRBJ2-3; 7 bases match TRBD1. The CDR3 totals 14 residues. V lost 3 bases, J lost 4 bases, and 7 bases stayed unmatched. Germline assignment: CDR1 GTSNPN and CDR2 SVGIG (reference sequence). CDR3 protein: CAWSDRAPPDTQYF. The CDR3 region has the DNA TGTGCCTGGAGCGACAGGGCCCCCCCAGATACGCAGTATTTT. The full variable domain, in which reference TRBV30 and TRBJ2-3 provide the parts outside the CDR3, is SQTIHQWPATLVQPVGSPLSLECTVEGTSNPNLYWYRQAAGRGLQLLFYSVGIGQISSEVPQNLSASRPQDRQFILSSKKLLLSDSGFYLCAWSDRAPPDTQYFGPGTRLTVL.

V is TRBV5-4 and J is TRBJ2-7, with D hard to call. The germline V gene has CDR1 SGHNT and CDR2 YYREEE (reference sequence). Trimming shortened V by 2 bases and J by 4 bases, and 19 bases separated the two germline ends. CDR3 length: 16 amino acids. The CDR3 DNA follows: TGTGCCAGCAGCTTATATTCAGATCTCACTCCTTACGAGCAGTACTTC. Amino acids: CASSLYSDLTPYEQYF.

The genes are TRBV7-6 and TRBJ2-5; 8 nucleotides agree with TRBD2. Germline trimming cut 2 bases from V and 2 bases from J; bases unmatched to any gene: 4. The germline V gene has CDR1 SGHVS and CDR2 FNYEAQ. This CDR3 contains 15 residues. DNA of the CDR3: TGTGCCAGCAGCTTAACGGGAGGGGGTCAAGAGACCCAGTACTTC. As protein: CASSLTGGGQETQYF.

The chain employs TRBV6-5 and TRBJ1-1; no definite D call. Germline V gene lookup returns CDR1 MNHEY and CDR2 SVGAGI. This CDR3 has 13 amino acids. Trimming removed 5 bases at V and 1 base at J, with 8 bases between. The CDR3 nucleotides are TGTGCCAGCAGTCGACACGCGAACACTGAAGCTTTCTTT. Translated: CASSRHANTEAFF.

A few counts support this clone. The rearrangement links TRBV6-1 to TRBJ2-1; maybe TRBD2 (6 bases). V was cut by 4 bases and J by 6 bases, with 16 bases left in between. The germline V gene has CDR1 MNHNS and CDR2 SASEGT. There are 15 residues in the CDR3. The CDR3 DNA reads TGTGCCAGCAGTGGGATGGCCGGAGGGTCCAATGAGCAGTTCTTC. Its protein product is CASSGMAGGSNEQFF.

This clone was seen a handful of times. The chain links TRBV27 to TRBJ1-2, with 10 bases that match TRBD1. Trimming cost V 5 bases and J 8 bases; bases outside gene matches: 14. Germline CDR1 is MNHEY and CDR2 is SMNVEV (reference sequence). This CDR3 is built from 16 residues. The CDR3 spells CASSPQTGGGMIGYTF. The CDR3 DNA reads TGTGCCAGCAGTCCCCAGACAGGGGGCGGGATGATAGGCTACACCTTC.

The chain carries TRBV27 and TRBJ2-3; perhaps D is TRBD1 or TRBD2 (5 bases each). CDR3 size: 15 residues. The V and J ends lost 3 bases and 4 bases respectively, with 14 bases between them. Per germline, CDR1 MNHEY and CDR2 SMNVEV (reference sequence). For the CDR3, the DNA is TGTGCCAGCAGTTTCAGAGGGGTTGGCGCAGATACGCAGTATTTT. This sequence encodes CASSFRGVGADTQYF.

About this clone itself: A read error is possible here, since a much larger clone lies one base away. Other DNA sequences in this sample translate to the same CDR3. V and J are TRBV25-1 and TRBJ2-3, with TRBD2 matching 8 bases. The CDR3 spans 16 residues. Germline assignment: CDR1 MGHDK and CDR2 SYGVNS. J lost 3 bases, V lost 3 bases, and 8 bases had no gene match. Written as DNA, the CDR3 is TGTGCCAGCAGTGACGGACTAGCTGGAGGGACAGATACGCAGTATTTT. It translates to CASSDGLAGGTDTQYF.

V gene TRBV28 combines with J gene TRBJ1-2, with TRBD1 matching over 8 bases. In germline, CDR1 is MDHEN, CDR2 SYDVKM. J was trimmed by 2 bases and V by 6 bases; bases with no gene match: 5. This CDR3 spans 14 amino acids. CDR3 sequence (DNA): TGTGCCAGCAGGAGAAGGACAGGGAACTATGGCTACACCTTC. It yields the protein CASRRRTGNYGYTF.

The genes are TRBV20-1 and TRBJ2-7; D not resolved. Germline CDR1 is DFQATT and CDR2 is SNEGSKA (reference sequence). The CDR3 loop spans 11 amino acids. V was clipped by 6 bases and J by 3 bases, with 9 bases between them. The CDR3 sequence: CSAPGDYEQYF. The CDR3 DNA is TGCAGTGCCCCGGGTGACTACGAGCAGTACTTC.

The chain is built from TRBV2 and TRBJ1-4, with no clear D. The CDR3 has 12 amino acids. From germline, CDR1 is SNHLY and CDR2 FYNNEI. V lost 6 bases and J 6 bases, leaving 8 bases between the germline ends. The CDR3 loop reads CASRVGYEKLFF. DNA for the CDR3: TGTGCCAGCAGGGTAGGGTATGAAAAACTGTTTTTT.

This clone was seen a handful of times. V usage is TRBV27 and J usage is TRBJ2-1; D is ambiguous. V lost 8 bases and J 8 bases, leaving 4 bases between the germline ends. Germline CDR1 reads MNHEY; CDR2 reads SMNVEV (reference sequence). CDR3 size: 9 residues. CDR3 in DNA: TGTGCCAGCGGGTATGAGCAGTTCTTC. It is translated as CASGYEQFF.

The chain combines TRBV6-1 with TRBJ2-3, with D perhaps matching TRBD1 (5 bases). In germline, CDR1 is MNHNS, CDR2 SASEGT. The CDR3 runs 16 residues. V lost 4 bases to trimming and J lost 1 base, with 15 bases between them. This CDR3 reads CASSGIQGDGTDTQYF. CDR3 bases: TGTGCCAGCAGTGGAATTCAGGGCGATGGCACAGATACGCAGTATTTT.

The V call is TRBV6-5, the J call TRBJ2-7; maybe TRBD1 (5 bases). The CDR3 is 13 amino acids. Deletions cut 4 bases from V and 0 bases from J, with 7 bases between. CDR1 is MNHEY, CDR2 SVGAGI, per germline. The CDR3 nucleotides are TGTGCCAGCAGTTCAGACAGCTCCTACGAGCAGTACTTC. This sequence encodes CASSSDSSYEQYF.

This sequence joins TRBV5-4 and TRBJ2-3; 10 nucleotides align to TRBD2. J gave up 1 base and V 2 bases, and 7 bases lay outside the gene matches. The CDR3 sequence is 17 residues long. The V gene's germline CDR1 is SGHNT and CDR2 YYREEE (reference sequence). The CDR3: CASSLPAGGPGTDTQYF. Written as DNA, the CDR3 is TGTGCCAGCAGCTTACCAGCGGGAGGGCCGGGCACAGATACGCAGTATTTT.

Note on this clone: The same CDR3 is also encoded by other DNA sequences in this sample. The V call is TRBV19, the J call TRBJ1-5; D is ambiguous. Trimming shortened V by 3 bases and J by 5 bases, and 8 bases separated the two germline ends. The CDR3 has 13 amino acids. The germline CDR1 and CDR2 sequences are LNHDA and SQIVND (reference sequence). CDR3 nucleotides: TGTGCCAGTAGTATCTGGGCTTATCAGCCCCAGCATTTT. Amino acid sequence: CASSIWAYQPQHF.

The CDR3 nucleotides read TGTGCCAGCAGCTGGGGTTCAGGTACTGAAGCTTTCTTT. This codes for CASSWGSGTEAFF. This chain joins TRBV7-6 and TRBJ1-1; D gene uncertain. Germline assignment: CDR1 SGHVS and CDR2 FNYEAQ. The CDR3 consists of 13 residues. Trimming removed 4 bases at V and 5 bases at J, with 11 bases between.

In its sample, this clone was seen once. The CDR3 coding sequence is TGCGCCAGCAGTGATTCGGGGGCTCGAACCGACAATGAGCAGTTCTTC. Amino acids: CASSDSGARTDNEQFF. The chain carries TRBV10-1 and TRBJ2-1; D is tentatively TRBD1 or TRBD2 (6 bases each). Trimming took off 3 bases at V and 5 bases at J, with 17 bases between the two ends. CDR1 is WNHNN, CDR2 SYGVQD, per germline (reference sequence). The CDR3 has 16 residues.

The chain couples TRBV27 to TRBJ2-4, with 8 bases identical to TRBD1. Germline V gives CDR1 MNHEY, CDR2 SMNVEV (reference sequence). This CDR3 region has 15 residues. V lost 5 bases to trimming and J lost 1 base; unmatched junction nucleotides: 4. This CDR3 is CASSPGGDAKNIQYF. The CDR3 nucleotides read TGTGCCAGCAGTCCAGGGGGCGACGCCAAAAACATTCAGTACTTC.

The rearrangement uses TRBV11-2 and TRBJ2-1; D uncertain. Trimming pared 5 bases from V and 4 bases from J, leaving 15 bases between. The CDR3 loop spans 15 amino acids. Germline V gene lookup returns CDR1 SGHAT and CDR2 FQNNGV. The CDR3 nucleotides are TGTGCCAGCAGCCCATTCCCCTGGAGATACAATGAGCAGTTCTTC. Its protein is CASSPFPWRYNEQFF.